This TCR beta chain was profiled in a study of blood T cell repertoires in COVID-19. Clones were read by immunoSEQ multiplex PCR, and TCRdb kept only the in-frame ones, dropping some. Of 130,000 to 150,000 clones in the sample, around 80% are singletons; the top ten hold 7.2%. Trimming left V 1 base short and J 5 bases short, with 11 bases between. Looked up from germline, CDR1 is MNHGY and CDR2 is SVAAGI. CDR3 length: 14 residues. The sample comprised peripheral blood. This chain links TRBV6-9 with TRBJ1-1, with a possible D match to TRBD1 (6 bases). The sequence was collected from a woman aged 50 to 65 in a cohort sampled during active or convalescent COVID-19. The DNA for the CDR3 is TGTGCCAGCAGTTATTATGTTAGGGGGACTGAAGCTTTCTTT. This translates into CASSYYVRGTEAFF.